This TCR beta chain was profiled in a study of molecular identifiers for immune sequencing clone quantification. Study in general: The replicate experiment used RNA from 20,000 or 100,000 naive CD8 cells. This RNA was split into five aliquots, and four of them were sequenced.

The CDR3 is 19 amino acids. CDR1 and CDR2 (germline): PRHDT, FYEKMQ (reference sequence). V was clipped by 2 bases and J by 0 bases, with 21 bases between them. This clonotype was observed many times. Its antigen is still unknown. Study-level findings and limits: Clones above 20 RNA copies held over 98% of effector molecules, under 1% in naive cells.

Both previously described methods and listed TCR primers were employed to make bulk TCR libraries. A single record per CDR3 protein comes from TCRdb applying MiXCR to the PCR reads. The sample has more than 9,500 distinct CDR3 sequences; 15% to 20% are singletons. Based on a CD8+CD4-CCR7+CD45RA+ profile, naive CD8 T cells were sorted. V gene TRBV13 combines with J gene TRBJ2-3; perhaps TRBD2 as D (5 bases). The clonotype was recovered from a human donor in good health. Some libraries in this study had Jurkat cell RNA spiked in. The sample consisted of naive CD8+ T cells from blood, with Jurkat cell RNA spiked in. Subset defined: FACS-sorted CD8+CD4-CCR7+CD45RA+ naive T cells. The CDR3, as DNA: TGTGCCAGCAGCTTAAGTGGAGGAGCCACCAAGTCTAGCACAGATACGCAGTATTTT. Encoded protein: CASSLSGGATKSSTDTQYF.